The sequence of this T cell receptor beta chain was determined in a study of immune evolution from preneoplasia to lung adenocarcinoma. Turning to the study itself: HLA loss of heterozygosity: approximately 7.5% AIS, around 16% MIA, around 35% ADC, none AAH. Study-wide points: Top clone frequencies peaked in normal lung, apparently declining through invasive adenocarcinoma.

Measured with immunoSEQ multiplex PCR; TCRdb has only the in-frame clones, and not every one. The data hold roughly 38,000 clones, with roughly 74% observed a single time. The germline CDR1 and CDR2 sequences are SGHRS and YFSETQ. The CDR3 totals 14 residues. After removal of 3 bases from V and 15 bases from J, the junction contained 14 bases not matched to a gene. Two lung cancer pathologists independently confirmed each histologic diagnosis. This clone showed up just a few times. Its antigen is unknown. Sequenced input: FFPE invasive lung adenocarcinoma tissue. The sequence derives from a person aged 60 to 70 with lung adenocarcinoma. The chain has TRBV5-1 and TRBJ2-1; 8 bases map to TRBD2. The CDR3 nucleotides read TGCGCCAGCAGCTCAAACTTAGCGGGATGGGGTCTGTTCTTC. It yields the protein CASSSNLAGWGLFF.